A selection of T cell receptor beta chains follows, all from one sample in a study of cytomegalovirus exposure and HLA in healthy donors. Assay: immunoSEQ multiplex PCR; the TCRdb copy retains only in-frame clones and omits some. The sample lists some 80,000 clones; about 79% were seen once. Sequenced sample: PBMCs. The receptor source for this set is a man aged 18 to 30 in good health and CMV-seropositive. CDR3s include the opening cysteine and the closing phenylalanine or tryptophan. Fields, in order: clone size, V gene, D gene, CDR3 length, J gene, CDR3 DNA, CDR3 protein. D genes are given only for firm matches. Expanded clones are given a class, and other clones once, few, many or no size at all.

NA,TRBV28,NA,19,TRBJ1-1,TGTGCCAGCAGTTTACGGGGGGGGTCGACTACGACATGGAACACTGAAGCTTTCTTT,CASSLRGGSTTTWNTEAFF
NA,TRBV4-1,TRBD1,16,TRBJ1-2,TGCGCCAGCAGCCCGTCGGTGTTACAGGGGGCGGATGGCTACACCTTC,CASSPSVLQGADGYTF
NA,TRBV7-9,NA,14,TRBJ1-2,TGTGCCATTGGGGAATCGACCATCAGGAGGGGCTACACCTTC,CAIGESTIRRGYTF
NA,TRBV9,TRBD2,15,TRBJ2-7,TGTGCCAGCAACCGGGGGGGCGGGAGTAACTACGAGCAGTACTTC,CASNRGGGSNYEQYF
NA,TRBV14,TRBD1,15,TRBJ1-1,TGTGCCAGCAGCCAAGATGAGACAGGGGTGACTGAAGCTTTCTTT,CASSQDETGVTEAFF
once,TRBV19,NA,13,TRBJ1-1,TGTGCCAGTAGTTTTTTACGGAGAACTGAAGCTTTCTTT,CASSFLRRTEAFF
NA,TRBV25-1,NA,12,TRBJ1-3,TGTGCCAGCAGTGATCTTAGAAACACCATATATTTT,CASSDLRNTIYF
NA,TRBV19,NA,19,TRBJ2-3,TGTGCCAGTAGTAAGGGAGAGGCCAGAGGTTTGAAATACACAGATACGCAGTATTTT,CASSKGEARGLKYTDTQYF
NA,TRBV7-2,TRBD2,13,TRBJ2-7,TGTGCCAGCAGCACCGCGGGGGCCTACGAGCAGTACTTC,CASSTAGAYEQYF
NA,TRBV28,NA,15,TRBJ1-1,TGTGCCAGCACCTTGGGCGGGTCTGTGAACACTGAAGCTTTCTTT,CASTLGGSVNTEAFF
NA,TRBV4-1,NA,16,TRBJ2-1,TGCGCCAGCAGCCAGTGGGGGGGCAGCTCCTACAATGAGCAGTTCTTC,CASSQWGGSSYNEQFF
NA,TRBV28,NA,11,TRBJ2-5,TGTGCCAGCAGTTCACAAGAGACCCAGTACTTC,CASSSQETQYF
NA,TRBV6-7,TRBD1,16,TRBJ1-2,TGTGCCAGCAGTTACTCTCGGGACAGGGTGGACTATGGCTACACCTTC,CASSYSRDRVDYGYTF
NA,TRBV2,TRBD1,14,TRBJ1-5,TGTGCCAGCAGTGACAGGGGGGCTCATCAGCCCCAGCATTTT,CASSDRGAHQPQHF
NA,TRBV18,TRBD1,15,TRBJ2-7,TGTGCCAGCTCCCAGGACAGGGAAAGCTCCTACGAGCAGTACTTC,CASSQDRESSYEQYF
NA,TRBV5-4,NA,12,TRBJ2-2,TGTGCCAGCAGCACAAACACCGGGGAGCTGTTTTTT,CASSTNTGELFF
NA,TRBV7-2,NA,14,TRBJ1-2,TGTGCCAGCAGCGGGCAGGGAGGTTCGTCGGGCTACACCTTC,CASSGQGGSSGYTF
NA,TRBV9,TRBD1,16,TRBJ2-7,TGTGCCAGCAGCGTAGCTAGCCAGGGGGCCTCCTACGAGCAGTACTTC,CASSVASQGASYEQYF
few,TRBV18,TRBD1,14,TRBJ1-1,TGTGCCAGCTCACCACCCAGGGGGGCCGCTGAAGCTTTCTTT,CASSPPRGAAEAFF
NA,TRBV2,TRBD1,11,TRBJ2-7,TGTGCCATCAAACAGGGGGACGAGCAGTACTTC,CAIKQGDEQYF
NA,TRBV28,NA,13,TRBJ2-7,TGTGCCAGCAGTTTTCCGTCTTCTCGCGAGCAGTACTTC,CASSFPSSREQYF
NA,TRBV7-7,TRBD2,16,TRBJ2-1,TGTGCTAGCAGTTATTCGGGGCTAGCGGGAGTGGATGAGCAGTTCTTC,CASSYSGLAGVDEQFF
NA,TRBV28,TRBD1,17,TRBJ1-2,TGTGCCAGCAGTTACTATCCGGGACAGACTGCTAACTATGGCTACACCTTC,CASSYYPGQTANYGYTF
NA,TRBV7-9,TRBD1,12,TRBJ2-3,TGTGCCAGATGGACAGGTCCAGATACGCAGTATTTT,CARWTGPDTQYF
NA,TRBV10-1,TRBD1,14,TRBJ2-5,TGCGCCAGCAGGACGGACAGGGTGAGGGAGACCCAGTACTTC,CASRTDRVRETQYF
NA,TRBV6-4,NA,15,TRBJ2-3,TGTGCCAGCAGTGAAATCCGGGACTGCACAGATACGCAGTATTTT,CASSEIRDCTDTQYF
NA,TRBV13,NA,17,TRBJ2-1,TGTGCCAGCAGCTTAGGGGTAGTAGGGCAGCGGTATATTAAGCAGTTCTTC,CASSLGVVGQRYIKQFF
NA,TRBV7-9,NA,13,TRBJ2-3,TGTGCCAGCAGCCGGGACACTACAGATACGCAGTATTTT,CASSRDTTDTQYF
NA,TRBV9,TRBD2,15,TRBJ2-7,TGTGCCAGCAGCAACACGGGACTAGCGATGAACGAGCAGTACTTC,CASSNTGLAMNEQYF
few,TRBV7-2,NA,14,TRBJ2-3,TGTGCCAGCAGCTTAGGATTGGAGCGAGATACGCAGTATTTT,CASSLGLERDTQYF
NA,TRBV7-2,TRBD2,16,TRBJ2-7,TGTGCCAGCAGCTTAGTGGGAGGGTTTCCCCACTACGAGCAGTACTTC,CASSLVGGFPHYEQYF
NA,TRBV11-2,NA,17,TRBJ2-1,TGTGCCAGCAGCCCCCCAACCCCAGGCGGACTCCACAATGAGCAGTTCTTC,CASSPPTPGGLHNEQFF
NA,TRBV19,TRBD1,13,TRBJ1-2,TGTGCCAGTAGTGCAGGGGGGCTCTATGGCTACACCTTC,CASSAGGLYGYTF
NA,TRBV10-3,TRBD2,17,TRBJ2-7,TGTGCCATCAGAGCCGGGACTAGCGGGAGTTTTTCGCGGGAGCAGTACTTC,CAIRAGTSGSFSREQYF
NA,TRBV29-1,TRBD2,13,TRBJ2-7,TGCAGCGTTGAAAAGCGGGAGCCCTACGAGCAGTACTTC,CSVEKREPYEQYF